The present entry profiles one TCR beta chain with its context. The antigen remains undetermined. 60 Vbeta and 13 Jbeta primers were used in PCR. The protocol was immunoSEQ multiplex PCR, while the TCRdb copy is restricted to in-frame clones and leaves out a portion. The sample consists of nearly 200,000 clones, 82% of them appearing once. Sampled while nominally healthy, donors likely had unrecorded immune exposures. Germline CDR1 and CDR2: MNHNS and SASEGT. V lost 4 bases to trimming and J lost 0 bases; unmatched junction nucleotides: 4. This CDR3 comprises 18 residues. The data were obtained in a study of cytomegalovirus exposure and HLA in healthy donors. General study points: For most TCR beta V segments, an earlier analysis put the productive rate at about 90% or about 30% of the time. On later analysis, the bulk of CMV-associated TCR beta chains appeared to be HLA-restricted. It was reported that TCR beta sequences correctly inferred the HLA-A and HLA-B alleles for most subjects.

Sequencing was done on a sample of PBMCs. The TCR originated in a boy younger than 10 in good health and CMV-seronegative. The V gene is TRBV6-1, the J gene TRBJ2-1; 15 nucleotides align to TRBD2. CDR3 bases: TGTGCCAGCAGTGCGGGACTAGCGGGGGGATTCTCCTACAATGAGCAGTTCTTC. Translated, it gives CASSAGLAGGFSYNEQFF.